This TCR beta chain was sequenced during a study of early T cells in non-severe SARS-CoV-2 infection. Study in general: With bulk RNA from unsorted whole blood as input, sequencing yielded unpaired chains.

The TCR library protocol was used to attach unique molecular identifiers. These identifiers were attached to individual cDNA molecules. A single record per CDR3 protein comes from TCRdb applying MiXCR to the 5' RACE reads. The table lists 60,000 to 70,000 distinct CDR3 sequences, over 4.5% of them singletons, with 4% to 5% in the top ten. The CDR3 covers 15 residues. V dropped 5 bases and J dropped 6 bases, with 20 bases sitting between them. Germline CDR1 is SGHRS and CDR2 is YFSETQ. Study-level points and caveats: Private and CD4 specificities were missed by VDJdb matching, which favored anti-spike CD8 responses.

This clonotype showed up many times. Its antigen remains unknown. The source material was whole blood. The receptor was isolated from an adult who was a healthcare worker with PCR-confirmed SARS-CoV-2 infection or an uninfected control (not recorded which). The V and J genes are TRBV5-1 and TRBJ1-1; tentatively, D is TRBD1 (5 bases). This chain's CDR3 is CASSYRTGADAEAFF. The DNA for the CDR3 is TGCGCCAGCAGTTATCGCACAGGAGCGGACGCTGAAGCTTTCTTT.